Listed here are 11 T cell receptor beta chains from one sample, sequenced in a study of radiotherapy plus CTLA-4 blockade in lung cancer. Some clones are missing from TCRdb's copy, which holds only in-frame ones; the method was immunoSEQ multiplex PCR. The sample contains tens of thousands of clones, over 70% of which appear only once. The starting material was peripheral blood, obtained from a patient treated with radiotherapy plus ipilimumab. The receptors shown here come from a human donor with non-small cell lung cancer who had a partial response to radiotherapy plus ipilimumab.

CDR3 DNA: TGCGCCAGCAGCTTGAGACTAGCGGGGGGAAGTGAGCAGTTCTTC. Encoded protein: CASSLRLAGGSEQFF. The chain uses TRBV5-1 and TRBJ2-1; 13 nucleotides match TRBD2. Germline CDR1 is SGHRS and CDR2 is YFSETQ. The CDR3 sequence is 15 residues long. Germline trimming cut 1 base from V and 9 bases from J; bases unmatched to any gene: 4.

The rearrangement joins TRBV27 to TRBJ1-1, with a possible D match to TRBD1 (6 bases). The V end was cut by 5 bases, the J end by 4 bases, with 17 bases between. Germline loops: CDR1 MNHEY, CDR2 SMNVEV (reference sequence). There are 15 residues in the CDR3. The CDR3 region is CASSGTQGIGTEAFF. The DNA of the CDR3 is TGTGCCAGCAGTGGAACACAGGGAATAGGCACTGAAGCTTTCTTT.

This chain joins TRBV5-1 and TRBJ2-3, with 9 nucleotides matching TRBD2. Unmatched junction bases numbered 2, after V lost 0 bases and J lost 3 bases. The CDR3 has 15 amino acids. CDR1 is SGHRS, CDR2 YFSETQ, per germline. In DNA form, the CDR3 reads TGCGCCAGCAGCTTGGACGGACTAGCGACAGATACGCAGTATTTT. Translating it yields CASSLDGLATDTQYF.

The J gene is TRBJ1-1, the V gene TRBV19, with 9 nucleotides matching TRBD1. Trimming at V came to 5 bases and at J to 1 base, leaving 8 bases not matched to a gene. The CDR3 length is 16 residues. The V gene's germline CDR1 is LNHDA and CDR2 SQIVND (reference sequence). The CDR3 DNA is TGTGCCAGTAGTGCTCCACAGGGGGCCGCGAACACTGAAGCTTTCTTT. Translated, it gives CASSAPQGAANTEAFF. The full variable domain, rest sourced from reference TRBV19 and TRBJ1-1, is DGGITQSPKYLFRKEGQNVTLSCEQNLNHDAMYWYRQDPGQGLRLIYYSQIVNDFQKGDIAEGYSVSREKKESFPLTVTSAQKNPTAFYLCASSAPQGAANTEAFFGQGTRLTVV.

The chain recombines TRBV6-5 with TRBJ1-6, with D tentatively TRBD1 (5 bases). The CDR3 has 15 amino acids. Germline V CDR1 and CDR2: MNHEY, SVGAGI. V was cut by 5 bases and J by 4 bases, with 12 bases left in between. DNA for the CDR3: TGTGCCAGCAGTACCCGACAGATATATAATTCACCCCTCCACTTT. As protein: CASSTRQIYNSPLHF.

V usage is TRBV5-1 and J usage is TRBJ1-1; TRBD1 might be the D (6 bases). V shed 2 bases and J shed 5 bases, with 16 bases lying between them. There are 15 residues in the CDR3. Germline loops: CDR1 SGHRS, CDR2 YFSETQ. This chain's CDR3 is CASSFGAGVSTEAFF. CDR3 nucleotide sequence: TGCGCCAGCAGCTTCGGAGCAGGGGTTTCGACTGAAGCTTTCTTT.

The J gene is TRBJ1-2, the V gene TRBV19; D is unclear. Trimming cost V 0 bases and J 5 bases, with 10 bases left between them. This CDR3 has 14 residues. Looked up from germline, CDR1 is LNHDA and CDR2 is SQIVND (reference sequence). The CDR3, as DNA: TGTGCCAGTAGTATAGATCTTGGGAGTTATGGCTACACCTTC. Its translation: CASSIDLGSYGYTF.

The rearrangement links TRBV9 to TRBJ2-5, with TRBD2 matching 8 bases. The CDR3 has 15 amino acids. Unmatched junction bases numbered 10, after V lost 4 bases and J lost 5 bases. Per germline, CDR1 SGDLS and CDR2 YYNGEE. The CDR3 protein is CASSPSSSGMETQYF. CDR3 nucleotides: TGTGCCAGCAGCCCATCGAGTAGCGGGATGGAGACCCAGTACTTC.

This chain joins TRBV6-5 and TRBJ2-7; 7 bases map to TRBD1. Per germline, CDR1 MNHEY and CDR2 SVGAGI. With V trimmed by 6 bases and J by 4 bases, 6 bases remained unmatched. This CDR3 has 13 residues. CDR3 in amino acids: CASRGTVMYEQYF. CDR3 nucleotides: TGTGCCAGCAGGGGGACAGTGATGTACGAGCAGTACTTC.

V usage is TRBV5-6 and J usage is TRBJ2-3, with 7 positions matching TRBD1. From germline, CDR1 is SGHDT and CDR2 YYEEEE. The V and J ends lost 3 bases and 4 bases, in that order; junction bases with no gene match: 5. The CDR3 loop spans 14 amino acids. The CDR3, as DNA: TGTGCCAGCAGCTACAGGGGTAGTGCAGATACGCAGTATTTT. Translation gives CASSYRGSADTQYF.

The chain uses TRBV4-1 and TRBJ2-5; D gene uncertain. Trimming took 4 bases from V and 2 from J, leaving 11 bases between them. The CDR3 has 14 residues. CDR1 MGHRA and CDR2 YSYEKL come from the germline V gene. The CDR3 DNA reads TGCGCCAGCAGCCCCGAGACAAGGCAAGAGACCCAGTACTTC. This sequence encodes CASSPETRQETQYF.